This T cell receptor beta chain was found in a study of blood T cells in healthy people across ages. Study-level points and caveats: Among T cells, TCR beta diversity per million cells dropped roughly linearly as age rose. A strong correlation was seen between TCR beta diversity and naive T cell percentage.

The germline V gene has CDR1 MDHEN and CDR2 SYDVKM. There are 16 residues in the CDR3. The J segment lost 4 bases and the V segment lost 2 bases, leaving 10 bases of the junction unmatched. As to this clonotype: Antigen: not known.

The use of a sample-barcoded 5' primer and a J-beta primer mix characterized a second PCR of roughly 6 to 11 cycles. MiXCR, applied by TCRdb to the 5' RACE reads, yields one record per CDR3 protein. The sample lists about 600,000 distinct CDR3 sequences; more than 45% were seen once. The sequence was obtained from a man aged 80 or over in good health. The sample taken for sequencing was blood. The chain carries TRBV28 and TRBJ1-2, with 7 nucleotides matching TRBD1. The CDR3 coding sequence is TGTGCCAGCAGTTTAGCACCAGGGGGGCTGTCCTATGGCTACACCTTC. As protein: CASSLAPGGLSYGYTF.